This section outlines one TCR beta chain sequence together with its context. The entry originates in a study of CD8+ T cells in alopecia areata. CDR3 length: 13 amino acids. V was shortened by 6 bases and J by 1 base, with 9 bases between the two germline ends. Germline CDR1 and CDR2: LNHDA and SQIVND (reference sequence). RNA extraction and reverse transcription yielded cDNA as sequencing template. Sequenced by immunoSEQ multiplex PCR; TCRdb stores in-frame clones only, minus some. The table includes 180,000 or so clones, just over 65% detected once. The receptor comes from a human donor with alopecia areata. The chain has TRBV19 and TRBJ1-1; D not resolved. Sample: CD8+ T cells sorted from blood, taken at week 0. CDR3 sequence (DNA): TGTGCCAGTAGGCTAGGGCCGAACACTGAAGCTTTCTTT. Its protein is CASRLGPNTEAFF.